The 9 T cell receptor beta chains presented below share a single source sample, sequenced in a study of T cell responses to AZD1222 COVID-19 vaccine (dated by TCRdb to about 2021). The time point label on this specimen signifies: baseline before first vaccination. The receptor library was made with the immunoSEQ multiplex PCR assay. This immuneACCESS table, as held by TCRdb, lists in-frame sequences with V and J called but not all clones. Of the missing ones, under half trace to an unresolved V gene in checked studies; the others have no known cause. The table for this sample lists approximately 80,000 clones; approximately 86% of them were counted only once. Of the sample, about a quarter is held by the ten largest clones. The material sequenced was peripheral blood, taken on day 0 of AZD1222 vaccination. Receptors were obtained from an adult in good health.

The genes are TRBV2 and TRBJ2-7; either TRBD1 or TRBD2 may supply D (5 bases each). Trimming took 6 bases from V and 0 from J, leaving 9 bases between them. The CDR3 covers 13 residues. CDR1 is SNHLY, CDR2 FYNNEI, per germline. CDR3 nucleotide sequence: TGTGCCAGCAGAGGTGGGGGCTCCTACGAGCAGTACTTC. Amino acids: CASRGGGSYEQYF.

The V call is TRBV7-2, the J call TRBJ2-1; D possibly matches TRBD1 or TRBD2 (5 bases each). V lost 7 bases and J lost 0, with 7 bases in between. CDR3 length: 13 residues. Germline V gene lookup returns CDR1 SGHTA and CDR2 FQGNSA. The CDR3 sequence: CASKGSSYNEQFF. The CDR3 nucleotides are TGTGCCAGCAAGGGGAGCTCCTACAATGAGCAGTTCTTC.

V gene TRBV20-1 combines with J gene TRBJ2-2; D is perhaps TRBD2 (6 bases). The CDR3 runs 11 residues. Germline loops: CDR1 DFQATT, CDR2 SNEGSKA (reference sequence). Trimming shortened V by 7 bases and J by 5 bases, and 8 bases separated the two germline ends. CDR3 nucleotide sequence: TGCAGTGTGACTAGGACCGGGGAGCTGTTTTTT. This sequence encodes CSVTRTGELFF.

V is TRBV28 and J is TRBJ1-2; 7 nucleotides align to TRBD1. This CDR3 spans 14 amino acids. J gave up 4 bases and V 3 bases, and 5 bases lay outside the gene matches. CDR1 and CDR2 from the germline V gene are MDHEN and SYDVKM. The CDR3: CASSLGQSSYGYTF. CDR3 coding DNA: TGTGCCAGCAGTTTGGGACAGTCCTCCTATGGCTACACCTTC.

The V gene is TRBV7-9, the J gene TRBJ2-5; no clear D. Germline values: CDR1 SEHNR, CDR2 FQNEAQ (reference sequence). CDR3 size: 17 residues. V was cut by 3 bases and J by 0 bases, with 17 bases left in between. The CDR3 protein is CASSFHPLISDQETQYF. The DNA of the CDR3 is TGTGCCAGCAGCTTTCATCCACTGATTTCGGACCAAGAGACCCAGTACTTC.

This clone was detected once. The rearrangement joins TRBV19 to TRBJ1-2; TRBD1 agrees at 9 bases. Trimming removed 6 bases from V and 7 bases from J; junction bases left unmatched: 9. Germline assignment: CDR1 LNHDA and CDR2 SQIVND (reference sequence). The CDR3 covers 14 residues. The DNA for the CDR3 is TGTGCCAGTAGCCCGGGACAGGGTATAACTGGCTACACCTTC. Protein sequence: CASSPGQGITGYTF. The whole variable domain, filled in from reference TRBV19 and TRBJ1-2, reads DGGITQSPKYLFRKEGQNVTLSCEQNLNHDAMYWYRQDPGQGLRLIYYSQIVNDFQKGDIAEGYSVSREKKESFPLTVTSAQKNPTAFYLCASSPGQGITGYTFGSGTRLTVV.

CDR3 bases: TGTGCCACCAGCAGACCGGACAGGGGGCTTGATGAAAAACTGTTTTTT. This codes for CATSRPDRGLDEKLFF. The chain uses TRBV15 and TRBJ1-4, with 11 bases fitting TRBD1. Germline CDR1 reads LNHNV; CDR2 reads YYDKDF (reference sequence). The CDR3 has 16 amino acids. V gave up 2 bases and J gave up 6 bases; unmatched junction bases: 5.

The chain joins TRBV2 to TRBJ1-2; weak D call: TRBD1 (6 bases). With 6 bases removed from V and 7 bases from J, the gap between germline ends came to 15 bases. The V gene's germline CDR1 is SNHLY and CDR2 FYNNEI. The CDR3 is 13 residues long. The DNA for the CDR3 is TGTGCCAGCAGGACGGACAGCCTCGCTGGCTACACCTTC. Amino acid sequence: CASRTDSLAGYTF.

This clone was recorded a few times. CDR3 sequence reads: CASSLVSMNTEAFF. CDR3 nucleotide sequence: TGTGCCAGCAGCTTGGTGTCCATGAACACTGAAGCTTTCTTT. The chain combines TRBV5-4 with TRBJ1-1; D call uncertain. Trimming cost V 0 bases and J 0 bases, with 6 bases left between them. CDR1 and CDR2 (germline): SGHNT, YYREEE (reference sequence). CDR3 size: 14 residues.